The 3 T cell receptor beta chains listed next were all sequenced from one sample in a study of cytomegalovirus exposure and HLA in healthy donors. The PCR contained 60 Vbeta and 13 Jbeta primers. Generated by immunoSEQ multiplex PCR, the TCRdb table keeps only in-frame clones and is missing some. The sample holds some 100,000 clones, about 77% seen once. The sequenced material came from PBMCs. The receptors were sampled from a woman younger than 35 in good health and CMV-seropositive.

The chain uses TRBV14 and TRBJ2-3; maybe TRBD1 (5 bases). In germline, CDR1 is SGHDN, CDR2 FVKESK. V shed 4 bases and J shed 0 bases, with 11 bases lying between them. The CDR3 is made up of 15 amino acids. CDR3 amino acids: CASSPRTTSTDTQYF. CDR3 nucleotides: TGTGCCAGCAGCCCAAGGACAACGAGCACAGATACGCAGTATTTT.

The V call is TRBV5-6, the J call TRBJ2-5, with 8 bases fitting TRBD2. CDR1 and CDR2 from the germline V gene are SGHDT and YYEEEE. V shed 2 bases, J shed 1 base, and the junction held 1 base outside the gene matches. This CDR3 is built from 14 residues. CDR3 in amino acids: CASSFSGTQETQYF. The CDR3 DNA reads TGTGCCAGCAGCTTTAGCGGGACCCAAGAGACCCAGTACTTC.

The CDR3 here is CASRTGTSSSTYEQYF. CDR3 DNA: TGCGCCAGCAGAACTGGGACTAGCAGTTCGACCTACGAGCAGTACTTC. The gene calls are TRBV5-1 and TRBJ2-7, with 9 bases lining up with TRBD2. This CDR3 spans 16 amino acids. Trimming at V came to 5 bases and at J to 2 bases, leaving 11 bases not matched to a gene. The germline V gene has CDR1 SGHRS and CDR2 YFSETQ.